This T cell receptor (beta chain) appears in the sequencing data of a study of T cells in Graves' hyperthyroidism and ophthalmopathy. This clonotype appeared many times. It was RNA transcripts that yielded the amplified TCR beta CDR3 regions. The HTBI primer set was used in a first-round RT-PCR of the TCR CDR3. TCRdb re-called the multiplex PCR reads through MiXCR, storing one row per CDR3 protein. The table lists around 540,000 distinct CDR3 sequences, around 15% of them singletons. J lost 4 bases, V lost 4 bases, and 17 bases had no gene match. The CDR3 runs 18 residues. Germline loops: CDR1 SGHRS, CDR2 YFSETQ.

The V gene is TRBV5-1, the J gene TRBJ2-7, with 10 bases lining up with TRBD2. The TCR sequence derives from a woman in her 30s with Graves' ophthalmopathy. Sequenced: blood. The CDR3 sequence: CASSIAGTRTSGTYEQYF. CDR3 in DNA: TGCGCCAGCAGCATTGCCGGGACCAGGACTAGCGGAACATACGAGCAGTACTTC.